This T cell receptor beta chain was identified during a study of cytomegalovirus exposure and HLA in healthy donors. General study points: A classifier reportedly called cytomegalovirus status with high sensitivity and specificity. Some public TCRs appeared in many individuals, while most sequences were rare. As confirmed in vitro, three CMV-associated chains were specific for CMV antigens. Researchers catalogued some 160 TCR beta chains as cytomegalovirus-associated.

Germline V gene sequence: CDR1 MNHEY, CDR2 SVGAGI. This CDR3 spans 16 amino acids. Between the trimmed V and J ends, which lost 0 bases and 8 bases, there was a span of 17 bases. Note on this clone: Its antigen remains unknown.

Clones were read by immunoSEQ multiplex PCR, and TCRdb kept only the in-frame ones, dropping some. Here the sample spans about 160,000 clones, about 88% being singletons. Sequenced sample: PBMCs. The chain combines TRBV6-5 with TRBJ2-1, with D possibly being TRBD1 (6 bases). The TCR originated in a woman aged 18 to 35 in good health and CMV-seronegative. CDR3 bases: TGTGCCAGCAGTTACTCGACTGGGGGCGGTAACGATGAGCAGTTCTTC. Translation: CASSYSTGGGNDEQFF.